This entry is about one T cell receptor beta chain. The antigen remains undetermined. The data derive from a study of T-cell memory formation after mild COVID-19. Whole-study findings and limits: CM and EM subsets held most contracting CD4+ clones; EMRA held CD8+ ones.

The CDR3 is 15 amino acids. Trimming left V 5 bases short and J 0 bases short, with 11 bases between. Per germline, CDR1 SGHVS and CDR2 FNYEAQ. TCRdb ran MiXCR on the 5' RACE reads and lists one entry per CDR3 protein. The table lists about 320,000 distinct CDR3 sequences, roughly 13% of them singletons. The receptor comes from a man aged 18 to 30 who had mild COVID-19 (a few samples of this study predate the infection). Cell type and time point are not known. V and J are TRBV7-6 and TRBJ1-3; D is uncertain. Sample: PBMCs or a T cell subset sorted from them (not recorded which). The CDR3 nucleotides read TGTGCCAGCAGCCTCAGTACTGTCTCTGGAAACACCATATATTTT. Residues: CASSLSTVSGNTIYF.